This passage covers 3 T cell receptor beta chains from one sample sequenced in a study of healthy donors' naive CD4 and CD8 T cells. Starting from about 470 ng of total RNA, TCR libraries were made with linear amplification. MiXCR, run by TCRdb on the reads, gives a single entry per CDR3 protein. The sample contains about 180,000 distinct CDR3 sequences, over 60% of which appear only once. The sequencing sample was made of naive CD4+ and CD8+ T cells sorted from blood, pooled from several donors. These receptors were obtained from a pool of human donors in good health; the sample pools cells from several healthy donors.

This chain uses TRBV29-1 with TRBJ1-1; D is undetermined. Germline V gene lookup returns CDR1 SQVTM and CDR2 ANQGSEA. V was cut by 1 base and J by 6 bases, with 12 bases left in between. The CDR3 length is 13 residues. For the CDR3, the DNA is TGCAGCGTTGAAGGACGAGGCGGCTCTGAAGCTTTCTTT. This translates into CSVEGRGGSEAFF.

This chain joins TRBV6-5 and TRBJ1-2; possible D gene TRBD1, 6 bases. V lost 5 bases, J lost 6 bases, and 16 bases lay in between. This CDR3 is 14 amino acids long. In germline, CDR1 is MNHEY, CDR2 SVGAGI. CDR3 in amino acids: CASSDTGTLDGYTF. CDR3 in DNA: TGTGCCAGCAGTGATACCGGGACACTTGATGGCTACACCTTC.

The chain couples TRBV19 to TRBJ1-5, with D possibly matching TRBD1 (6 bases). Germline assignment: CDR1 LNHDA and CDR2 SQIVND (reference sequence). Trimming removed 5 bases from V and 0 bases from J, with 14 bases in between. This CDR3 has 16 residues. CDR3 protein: CASSGTSLYSNQPQHF. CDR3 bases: TGTGCCAGTAGTGGGACATCGTTGTATAGCAATCAGCCCCAGCATTTT.